A selection of T cell receptor beta chains follows, all from one sample in a study of blood T cells in healthy people across ages. TCRdb reprocessed the 5' RACE reads via MiXCR and lists one record per CDR3 protein. Found here are about 590,000 distinct CDR3 sequences, less than 35% of them singletons; the top ten hold approximately 15%. Sequenced sample: blood. The origin of the receptors is an elderly woman in good health. The conserved cysteine and the conserved F or W are not part of the CDR3 here. A D gene is named only where the DNA matches it firmly.

CDR3 protein	D gene	V gene	J gene
ASSRGEDYGYT	NA	TRBV6-5	TRBJ1-2
ASRSRGTDFYEQY	NA	TRBV6-5	TRBJ2-7
ASSLNGYEQY	NA	TRBV11-3	NA
ASSEKAAGGFGDTQY	TRBD2	TRBV6-1	TRBJ2-3
ASSQGHPHGDTQY	NA	TRBV4-1	TRBJ2-3
ASSPTMTGGRHGYT	TRBD1	TRBV3-1	TRBJ1-2
ASSRQGSEQPQH	TRBD1	TRBV2	TRBJ1-5
ASSLGGRLFNEQF	NA	TRBV5-1	TRBJ2-1
ALGDRGFYEQY	TRBD1	TRBV28	TRBJ2-7
SASQPVAAYERY	NA	TRBV20-1	TRBJ2-7
ASSLRDRGVNEQF	TRBD1	TRBV11-3	TRBJ2-1
ASSLLSKTQF	NA	TRBV7-2	TRBJ2-1
SVAGGTTDTQY	NA	TRBV29-1	TRBJ2-3
ASSLAPSMDQF	NA	TRBV5-1	NA
SAGQRLAASTDTQY	TRBD2	TRBV20-1	TRBJ2-3
ASSQTDYEQY	NA	TRBV18	TRBJ2-7
SARPPQGLYEQY	NA	TRBV20-1	TRBJ2-7
ASSVWGGENTDTQY	NA	TRBV9	TRBJ2-3
ASSQDYRALGGYT	NA	TRBV4-3	TRBJ1-2
ASSPNSRGNTEAF	NA	TRBV5-1	TRBJ1-1
AWDLSGGETQY	NA	TRBV30	TRBJ2-5
ASSYTDAGIQY	NA	TRBV6-2/TRBV6-3	TRBJ2-4